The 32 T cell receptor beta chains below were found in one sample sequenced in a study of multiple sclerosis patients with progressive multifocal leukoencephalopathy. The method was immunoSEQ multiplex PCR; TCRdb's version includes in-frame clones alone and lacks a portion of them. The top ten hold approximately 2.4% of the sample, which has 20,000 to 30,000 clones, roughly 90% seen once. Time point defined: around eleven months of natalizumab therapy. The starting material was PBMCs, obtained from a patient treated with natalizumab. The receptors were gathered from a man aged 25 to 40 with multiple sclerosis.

The CDR3 sequence is CASTLSGRTGETQYF. CDR3 nucleotides: TGCGCCAGCACCCTTAGCGGGAGAACGGGGGAGACCCAGTACTTC. The V gene is TRBV5-1, the J gene TRBJ2-5; the match to TRBD2 covers 9 bases. V lost 6 bases and J lost 5; bases outside the gene matches: 11. The CDR3 is made up of 15 amino acids. Germline CDR1 reads SGHRS; CDR2 reads YFSETQ.

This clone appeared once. CDR3 in amino acids: CASSVATGGRETQYF. Written as DNA, the CDR3 is TGTGCCAGCAGCGTAGCTACAGGGGGCAGGGAGACCCAGTACTTC. V usage is TRBV9 and J usage is TRBJ2-5, with TRBD1 matching 9 bases. Germline V gene lookup returns CDR1 SGDLS and CDR2 YYNGEE. The CDR3 is 15 amino acids. The trim removed 0 bases at V and 5 bases at J, leaving 5 bases unmatched.

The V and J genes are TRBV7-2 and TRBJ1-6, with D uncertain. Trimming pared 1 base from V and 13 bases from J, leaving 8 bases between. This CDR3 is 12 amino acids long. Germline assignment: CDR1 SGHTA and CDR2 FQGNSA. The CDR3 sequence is CASSLGPGPLHF. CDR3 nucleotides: TGTGCCAGCAGCTTAGGTCCGGGCCCCCTCCACTTT.

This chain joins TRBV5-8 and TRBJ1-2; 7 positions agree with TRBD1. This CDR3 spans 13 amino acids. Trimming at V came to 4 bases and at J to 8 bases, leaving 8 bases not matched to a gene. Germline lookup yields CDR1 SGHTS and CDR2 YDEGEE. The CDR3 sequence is CASSPYRGWGYTF. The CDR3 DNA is TGTGCCAGCAGCCCATACAGGGGTTGGGGCTACACCTTC.

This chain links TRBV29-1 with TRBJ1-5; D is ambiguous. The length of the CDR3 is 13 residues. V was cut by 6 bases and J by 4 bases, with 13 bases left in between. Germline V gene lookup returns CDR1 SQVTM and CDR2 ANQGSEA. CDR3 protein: CSVADTFNQPQHF. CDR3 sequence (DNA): TGCAGCGTAGCCGACACTTTTAATCAGCCCCAGCATTTT. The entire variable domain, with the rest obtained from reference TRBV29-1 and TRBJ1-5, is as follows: SAVISQKPSRDICQRGTSLTIQCQVDSQVTMMFWYRQQPGQSLTLIATANQGSEATYESGFVIDKFPISRPNLTFSTLTVSNMSPEDSSIYLCSVADTFNQPQHFGDGTRLSIL.

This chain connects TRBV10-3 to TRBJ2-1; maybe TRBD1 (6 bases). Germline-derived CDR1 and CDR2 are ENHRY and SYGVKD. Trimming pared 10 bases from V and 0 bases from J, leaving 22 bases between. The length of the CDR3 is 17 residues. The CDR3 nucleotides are TGTGCCACCCGTCCCGGGACATCCCCCCGCTCCTACAATGAGCAGTTCTTC. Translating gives CATRPGTSPRSYNEQFF.

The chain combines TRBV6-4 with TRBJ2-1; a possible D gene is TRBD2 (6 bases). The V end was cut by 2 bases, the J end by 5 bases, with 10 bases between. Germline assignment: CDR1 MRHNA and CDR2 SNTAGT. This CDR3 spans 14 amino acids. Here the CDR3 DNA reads TGTGCCAGCAGTGACGGGAGGAGGGACAATGAGCAGTTCTTC. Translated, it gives CASSDGRRDNEQFF.

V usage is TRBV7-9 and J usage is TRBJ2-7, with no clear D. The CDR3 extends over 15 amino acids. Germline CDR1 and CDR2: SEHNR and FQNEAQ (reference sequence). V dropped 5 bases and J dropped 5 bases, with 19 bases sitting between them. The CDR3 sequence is CASSPSPPAPNEQYF. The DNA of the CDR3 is TGTGCCAGCAGCCCCTCACCCCCAGCACCGAACGAGCAGTACTTC. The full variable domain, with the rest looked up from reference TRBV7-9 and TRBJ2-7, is DTGVSQNPRHKITKRGQNVTFRCDPISEHNRLYWYRQTLGQGPEFLTYFQNEAQLEKSRLLSDRFSAERPKGSFSTLEIQRTEQGDSAMYLCASSPSPPAPNEQYFGPGTRLTVT.

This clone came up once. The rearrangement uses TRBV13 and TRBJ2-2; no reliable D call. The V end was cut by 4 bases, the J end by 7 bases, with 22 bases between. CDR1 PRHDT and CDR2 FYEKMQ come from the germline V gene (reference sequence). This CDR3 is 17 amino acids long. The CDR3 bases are TGTGCCAGCAGCTCCGAATTGAATTCGGTGCGGAACGGGGAGCTGTTTTTT. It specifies CASSSELNSVRNGELFF.

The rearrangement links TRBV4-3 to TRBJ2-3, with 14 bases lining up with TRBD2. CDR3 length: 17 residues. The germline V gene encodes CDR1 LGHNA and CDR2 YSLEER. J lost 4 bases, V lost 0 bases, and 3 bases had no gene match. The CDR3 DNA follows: TGCGCCAGCAGCCAAGATTTGACTAGCGGGAGGGCAGATACGCAGTATTTT. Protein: CASSQDLTSGRADTQYF.

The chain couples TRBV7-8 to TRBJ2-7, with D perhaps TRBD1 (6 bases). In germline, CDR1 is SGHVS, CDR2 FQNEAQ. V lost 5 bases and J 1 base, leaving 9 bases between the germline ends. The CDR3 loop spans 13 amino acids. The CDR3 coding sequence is TGTGCCAGCAGCGCCGGACAGTCCTACGAGCAGTACGTC. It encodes CASSAGQSYEQYV.

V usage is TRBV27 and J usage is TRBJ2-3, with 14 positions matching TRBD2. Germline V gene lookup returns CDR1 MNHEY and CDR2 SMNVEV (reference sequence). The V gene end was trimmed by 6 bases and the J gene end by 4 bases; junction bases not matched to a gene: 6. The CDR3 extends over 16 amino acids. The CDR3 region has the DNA TGTGCCAGCAGCCACCGACTAGCGGGAGGGGCAGATACGCAGTATTTT. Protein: CASSHRLAGGADTQYF.

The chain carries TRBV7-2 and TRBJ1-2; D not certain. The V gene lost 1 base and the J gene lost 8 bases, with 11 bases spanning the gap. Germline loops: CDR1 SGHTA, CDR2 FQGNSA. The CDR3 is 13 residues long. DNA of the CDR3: TGTGCCAGCAGCTTAGTGAGACATGAAGGCTACACCTTC. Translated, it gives CASSLVRHEGYTF.

In nucleotides, the CDR3 is TGCGCCAGCAGCCAAGGTTTAGGGAACAACTATGGCTACACCTTC. It yields the protein CASSQGLGNNYGYTF. The chain joins TRBV4-3 to TRBJ1-2; D call uncertain. The germline V gene has CDR1 LGHNA and CDR2 YSLEER. The CDR3 has 15 amino acids. The ends were cut back, 1 base at V and 2 bases at J, with 11 bases in the middle.

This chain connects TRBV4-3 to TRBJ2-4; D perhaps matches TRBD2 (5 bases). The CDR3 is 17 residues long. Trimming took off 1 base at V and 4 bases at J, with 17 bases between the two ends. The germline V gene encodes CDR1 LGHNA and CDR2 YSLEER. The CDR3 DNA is TGCGCCAGCAGCCAAGTTGTCGGCAGCATAGCGAAAAACATTCAGTACTTC. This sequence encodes CASSQVVGSIAKNIQYF.

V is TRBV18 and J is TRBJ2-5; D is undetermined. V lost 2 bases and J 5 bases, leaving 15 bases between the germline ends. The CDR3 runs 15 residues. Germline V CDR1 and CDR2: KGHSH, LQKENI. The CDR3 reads CASSPYSFGLETQYF. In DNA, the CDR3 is TGTGCCAGCTCACCATATAGTTTCGGTCTGGAGACCCAGTACTTC.

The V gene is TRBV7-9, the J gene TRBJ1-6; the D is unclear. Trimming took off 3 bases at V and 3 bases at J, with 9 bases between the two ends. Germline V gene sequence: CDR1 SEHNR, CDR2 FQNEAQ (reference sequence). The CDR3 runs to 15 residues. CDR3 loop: CASSFNGRYNSPLHF. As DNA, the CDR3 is TGTGCCAGCAGCTTTAACGGGCGCTATAATTCACCCCTCCACTTT. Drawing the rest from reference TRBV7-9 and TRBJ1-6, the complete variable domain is DTGVSQNPRHKITKRGQNVTFRCDPISEHNRLYWYRQTLGQGPEFLTYFQNEAQLEKSRLLSDRFSAERPKGSFSTLEIQRTEQGDSAMYLCASSFNGRYNSPLHFGNGTRLTVT.

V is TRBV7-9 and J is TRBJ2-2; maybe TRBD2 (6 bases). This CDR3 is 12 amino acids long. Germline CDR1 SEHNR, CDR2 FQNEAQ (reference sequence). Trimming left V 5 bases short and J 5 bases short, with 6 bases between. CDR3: CASSGGTGELFF. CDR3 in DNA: TGTGCCAGCAGCGGAGGGACCGGGGAGCTGTTTTTT. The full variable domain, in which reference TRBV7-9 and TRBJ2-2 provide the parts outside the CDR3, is DTGVSQNPRHKITKRGQNVTFRCDPISEHNRLYWYRQTLGQGPEFLTYFQNEAQLEKSRLLSDRFSAERPKGSFSTLEIQRTEQGDSAMYLCASSGGTGELFFGEGSRLTVL.

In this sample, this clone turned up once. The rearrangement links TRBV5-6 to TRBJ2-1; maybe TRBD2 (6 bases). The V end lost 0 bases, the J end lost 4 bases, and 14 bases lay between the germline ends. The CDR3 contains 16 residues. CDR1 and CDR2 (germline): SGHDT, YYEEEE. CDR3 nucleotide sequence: TGTGCCAGCAGCTTGGGGGACTCCTCTTTTTACAATGAGCAGTTCTTC. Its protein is CASSLGDSSFYNEQFF.

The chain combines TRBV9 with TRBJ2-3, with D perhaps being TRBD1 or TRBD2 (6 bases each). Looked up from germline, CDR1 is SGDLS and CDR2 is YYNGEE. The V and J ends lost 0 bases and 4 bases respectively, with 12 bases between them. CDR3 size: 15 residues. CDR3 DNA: TGTGCCAGCAGCGTAGTAGGGGGGTTGGCAGATACGCAGTATTTT. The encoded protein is CASSVVGGLADTQYF.

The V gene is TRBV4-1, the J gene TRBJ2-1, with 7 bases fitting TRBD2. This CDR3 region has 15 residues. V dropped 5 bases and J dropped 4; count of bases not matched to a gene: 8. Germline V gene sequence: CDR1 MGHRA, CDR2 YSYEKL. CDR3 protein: CASSKLALPYNEQFF. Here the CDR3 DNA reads TGCGCCAGCAGCAAACTAGCGTTACCTTACAATGAGCAGTTCTTC.

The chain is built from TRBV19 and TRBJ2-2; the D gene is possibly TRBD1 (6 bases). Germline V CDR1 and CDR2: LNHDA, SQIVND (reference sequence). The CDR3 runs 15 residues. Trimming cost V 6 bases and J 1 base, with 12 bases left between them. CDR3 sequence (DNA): TGTGCCAGTAGGTCAGGGGCTGGGAACACCGGGGAGCTGTTTTTT. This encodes CASRSGAGNTGELFF.

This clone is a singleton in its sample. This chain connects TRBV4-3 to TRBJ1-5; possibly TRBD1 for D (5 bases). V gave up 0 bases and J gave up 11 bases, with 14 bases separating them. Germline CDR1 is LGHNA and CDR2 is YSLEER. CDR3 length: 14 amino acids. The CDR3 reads CASSQDRDLGAQHF. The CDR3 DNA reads TGCGCCAGCAGCCAAGATCGGGACCTAGGGGCCCAGCATTTT.

CDR3: CASRPEVGNTEAFF. In nucleotides, the CDR3 is TGTGCCAGCAGGCCCGAGGTGGGGAACACTGAAGCTTTCTTT. The chain is built from TRBV6-5 and TRBJ1-1; D gene ambiguous. This CDR3 contains 14 residues. CDR1 is MNHEY and CDR2 is SVGAGI in the germline V gene. Trimming took 6 bases from V and 1 from J, leaving 12 bases between them.

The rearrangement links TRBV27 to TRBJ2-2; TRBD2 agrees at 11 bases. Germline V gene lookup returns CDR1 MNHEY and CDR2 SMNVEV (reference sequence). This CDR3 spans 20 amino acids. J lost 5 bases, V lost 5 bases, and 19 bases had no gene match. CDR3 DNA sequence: TGTGCCAGCAGTCACACAGGGGGGAAAACTAGCGGGAGAGATACCGGGGAGCTGTTTTTT. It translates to CASSHTGGKTSGRDTGELFF.

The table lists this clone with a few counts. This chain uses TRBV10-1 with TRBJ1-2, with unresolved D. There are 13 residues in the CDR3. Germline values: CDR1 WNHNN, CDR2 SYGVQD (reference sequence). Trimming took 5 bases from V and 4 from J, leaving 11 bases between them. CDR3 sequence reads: CASSPDVTYGYTF. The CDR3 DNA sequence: TGCGCCAGCAGTCCGGACGTGACCTATGGCTACACCTTC.

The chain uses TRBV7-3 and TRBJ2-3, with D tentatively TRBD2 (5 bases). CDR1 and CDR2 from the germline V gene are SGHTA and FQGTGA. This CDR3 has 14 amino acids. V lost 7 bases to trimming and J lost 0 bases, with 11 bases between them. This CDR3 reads CASTLEGSTDTQYF. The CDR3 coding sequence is TGTGCCAGCACCCTTGAGGGTAGCACAGATACGCAGTATTTT.

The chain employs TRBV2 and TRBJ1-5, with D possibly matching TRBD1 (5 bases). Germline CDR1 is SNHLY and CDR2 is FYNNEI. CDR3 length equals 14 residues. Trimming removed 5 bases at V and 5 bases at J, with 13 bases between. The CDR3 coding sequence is TGTGCCAGCAGTTTGGACATGCCATATCAGCCCCAGCATTTT. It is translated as CASSLDMPYQPQHF.

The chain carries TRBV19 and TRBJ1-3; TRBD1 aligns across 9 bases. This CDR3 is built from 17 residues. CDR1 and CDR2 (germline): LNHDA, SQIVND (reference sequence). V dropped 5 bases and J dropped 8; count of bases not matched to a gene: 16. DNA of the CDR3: TGTGCCAGTAGTCCCGGGGACAGGGTGCCCACGGGGGACACCATATATTTT. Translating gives CASSPGDRVPTGDTIYF.

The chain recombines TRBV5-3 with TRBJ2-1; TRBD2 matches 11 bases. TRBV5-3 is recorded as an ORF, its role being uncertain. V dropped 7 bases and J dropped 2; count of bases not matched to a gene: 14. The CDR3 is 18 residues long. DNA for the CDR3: TGTGCCAGACGCTCTAGGGACGGGGGACTAGCGGCCTACAATGAGCAGTTCTTC. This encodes CARRSRDGGLAAYNEQFF.

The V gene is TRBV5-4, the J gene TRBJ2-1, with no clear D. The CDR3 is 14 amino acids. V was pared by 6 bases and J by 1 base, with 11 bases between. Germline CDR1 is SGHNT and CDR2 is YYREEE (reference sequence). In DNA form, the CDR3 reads TGTGCCAGCATGCTTTACGCATCCTACAATGAGCAGTTCTTC. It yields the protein CASMLYASYNEQFF.

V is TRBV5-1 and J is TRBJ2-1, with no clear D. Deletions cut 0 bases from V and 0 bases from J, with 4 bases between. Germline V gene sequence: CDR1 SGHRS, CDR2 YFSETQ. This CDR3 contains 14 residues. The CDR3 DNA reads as TGCGCCAGCAGCTTGGCTAGCTCCTACAATGAGCAGTTCTTC. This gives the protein CASSLASSYNEQFF.